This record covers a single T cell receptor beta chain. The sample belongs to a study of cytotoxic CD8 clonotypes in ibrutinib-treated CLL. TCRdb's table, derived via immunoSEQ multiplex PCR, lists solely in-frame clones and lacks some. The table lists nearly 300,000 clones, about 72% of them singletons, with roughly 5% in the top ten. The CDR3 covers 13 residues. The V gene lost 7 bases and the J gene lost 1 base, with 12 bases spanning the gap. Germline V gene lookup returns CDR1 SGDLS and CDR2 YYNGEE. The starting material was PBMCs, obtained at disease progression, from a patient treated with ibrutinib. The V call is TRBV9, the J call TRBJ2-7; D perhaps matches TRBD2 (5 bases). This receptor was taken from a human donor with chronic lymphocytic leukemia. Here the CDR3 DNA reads TGTGCCAGCTCAAGACCGGGGTCCTACGAGCAGTACTTC. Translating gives CASSRPGSYEQYF.